This T cell receptor (beta chain) was found in a study of T cell responses to AZD1222 COVID-19 vaccine. Overall study findings and caveats: Baseline seropositivity occurred in only a handful of AZD1222 recipients. It should be noted that donors were predominantly white British and more often female, and clonal diversity was possibly underestimated. Spike-wide vaccine-associated CD4 TCRs dominated at 160-218 and 743-854. Repertoire samples came only from after the peak T cell response.

With regard to this clone: What it recognizes is unknown. Within the sample, other DNA sequences also encode this same CDR3.

The CDR3 runs to 14 residues. V dropped 6 bases and J dropped 2 bases, with 14 bases sitting between them. The V gene's germline CDR1 is MNHEY and CDR2 SMNVEV (reference sequence). Profiled with immunoSEQ multiplex PCR; TCRdb holds only in-frame clones, not every one. The sample shows 200,000 or so clones, 85% to 95% of them seen only once. The receptor was derived from an adult in good health. This specimen consisted of peripheral blood, obtained on day 0 of AZD1222 vaccination. The V gene is TRBV27, the J gene TRBJ2-7; weak D call: TRBD2 (6 bases). The CDR3, as DNA: TGTGCCAGCAGACCCGGGACGGGGGCCTACGAGCAGTACTTC. Translation gives CASRPGTGAYEQYF.